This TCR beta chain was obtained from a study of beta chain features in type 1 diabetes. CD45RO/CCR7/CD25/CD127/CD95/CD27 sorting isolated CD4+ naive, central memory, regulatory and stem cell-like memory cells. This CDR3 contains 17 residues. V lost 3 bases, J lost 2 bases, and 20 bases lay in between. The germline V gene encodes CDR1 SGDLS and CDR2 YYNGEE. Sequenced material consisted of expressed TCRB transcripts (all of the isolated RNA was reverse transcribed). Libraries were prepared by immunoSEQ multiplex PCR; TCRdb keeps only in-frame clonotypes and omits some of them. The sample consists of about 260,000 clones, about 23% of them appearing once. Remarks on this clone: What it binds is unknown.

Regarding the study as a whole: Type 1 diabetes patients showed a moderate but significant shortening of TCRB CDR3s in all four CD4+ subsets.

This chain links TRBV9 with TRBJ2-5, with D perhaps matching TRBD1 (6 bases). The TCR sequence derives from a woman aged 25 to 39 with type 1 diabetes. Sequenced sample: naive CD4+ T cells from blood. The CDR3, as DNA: TGTGCCAGCAGCGAGGGGGTTCGGGTATTGGGGCAAGAGACCCAGTACTTC. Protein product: CASSEGVRVLGQETQYF.